What follows are 27 T cell receptor beta chains derived from one specimen sequenced in a study of T-cell memory formation after mild COVID-19. From the 5' RACE reads, TCRdb called clonotypes with MiXCR, one entry per CDR3 protein. The sample has roughly 130,000 distinct CDR3 sequences; about 17% are singletons. The specimen was PBMCs or a T cell subset sorted from them (not recorded which). The receptor set was obtained from a man aged 18 to 30 who had mild COVID-19 (a few samples of this study predate the infection). Cell type and time point are not known.

This clonotype occurred a few times. V gene TRBV5-1 combines with J gene TRBJ2-5; D possibly corresponds to TRBD2 (6 bases). The CDR3 totals 14 residues. Deletions cut 4 bases from V and 5 bases from J, with 15 bases between. Germline V gene lookup returns CDR1 SGHRS and CDR2 YFSETQ. Written as DNA, the CDR3 is TGCGCCAGCAGCCCTGGCGGGACCTATGAGACCCAGTACTTC. This sequence encodes CASSPGGTYETQYF.

V is TRBV5-1 and J is TRBJ1-1; 7 bases match TRBD1. The germline V gene has CDR1 SGHRS and CDR2 YFSETQ. The CDR3 is 13 residues long. The V and J ends lost 7 bases and 5 bases, in that order; junction bases with no gene match: 8. The CDR3 reads CASSGTAYTEAFF. The CDR3 DNA reads TGCGCCAGCTCCGGGACAGCTTATACTGAAGCTTTCTTT.

This clonotype has just a few counts. The V call is TRBV4-2, the J call TRBJ2-3; 11 positions match TRBD2. Germline V gene data show CDR1 as LGHNA and CDR2 as YNFKEQ. The CDR3 covers 16 residues. Unmatched junction bases numbered 3, after V lost 1 base and J lost 3 bases. This chain's CDR3 is CASSQGVAGGTDTQYF. The CDR3 nucleotides are TGTGCCAGCAGCCAAGGCGTAGCGGGGGGGACAGATACGCAGTATTTT.

This clonotype was found a few times. The gene calls are TRBV20-1 and TRBJ2-1, with 8 nucleotides matching TRBD2. The J segment lost 1 base and the V segment lost 5 bases, leaving 10 bases of the junction unmatched. The germline V gene has CDR1 DFQATT and CDR2 SNEGSKA (reference sequence). The CDR3 sequence is 16 residues long. The CDR3 reads CSAGGGGGGSYNEQFF. Written as DNA, the CDR3 is TGCAGTGCTGGAGGAGGTGGCGGGGGGTCCTACAATGAGCAGTTCTTC.

This clonotype was detected only a few times. The J gene is TRBJ1-3, the V gene TRBV3-1; D remains ambiguous. Germline CDR1 is LGHDT and CDR2 is YNNKEL (reference sequence). The CDR3 length is 16 residues. V was shortened by 1 base and J by 0 bases, with 10 bases between the two germline ends. The CDR3 DNA sequence: TGTGCCAGCAGCCAAGTAGTAGGGCACTCTGGAAACACCATATATTTT. Translation: CASSQVVGHSGNTIYF.

This clonotype was detected only a few times. V gene TRBV7-9 combines with J gene TRBJ2-5; TRBD1 matches 7 bases. With V trimmed by 2 bases and J by 2 bases, 2 bases remained unmatched. The CDR3 consists of 14 residues. Germline CDR1 and CDR2: SEHNR and FQNEAQ (reference sequence). The CDR3: CASSLQGVQETQYF. The CDR3 bases are TGTGCCAGCAGCTTACAGGGGGTTCAAGAGACCCAGTACTTC. Full variable domain (rest looked up from reference TRBV7-9 and TRBJ2-5): DTGVSQNPRHKITKRGQNVTFRCDPISEHNRLYWYRQTLGQGPEFLTYFQNEAQLEKSRLLSDRFSAERPKGSFSTLEIQRTEQGDSAMYLCASSLQGVQETQYFGPGTRLLVL.

This clonotype came up a few times. This rearrangement joins TRBV9 to TRBJ2-5; the D gene could be TRBD1 or TRBD2 (5 bases each). The CDR3 is made up of 16 amino acids. Trimming cost V 6 bases and J 4 bases, with 22 bases left between them. Germline-derived CDR1 and CDR2 are SGDLS and YYNGEE. The DNA for the CDR3 is TGTGCCAGCACCCTCTCCGAGGGGCGGGTAGTAGAGACCCAGTACTTC. This codes for CASTLSEGRVVETQYF.

This clonotype occurred a few times. The chain has TRBV3-1 and TRBJ2-1, with 8 bases lining up with TRBD2. Germline values: CDR1 LGHDT, CDR2 YNNKEL (reference sequence). V was pared by 4 bases and J by 1 base, with 6 bases of the junction left unmatched. This CDR3 comprises 16 residues. CDR3: CASSPPGTSSYNEQFF. The CDR3, as DNA: TGTGCCAGCAGCCCCCCCGGGACTAGTTCCTACAATGAGCAGTTCTTC.

This clonotype has more than one count but fewer than ten. J is TRBJ1-2 and V is TRBV20-1, with TRBD1 as a possible D gene (6 bases). The V end lost 6 bases, the J end lost 8 bases, and 19 bases lay between the germline ends. The CDR3 covers 13 residues. Per the germline V gene, CDR1 is DFQATT and CDR2 is SNEGSKA (reference sequence). The CDR3 spells CSALLQGLKGYTF. The CDR3 region has the DNA TGCAGTGCCCTATTGCAGGGGTTGAAGGGCTACACCTTC.

This clonotype was observed a few times. The chain uses TRBV5-1 and TRBJ2-6; 9 bases line up with TRBD2. The germline CDR1 and CDR2 sequences are SGHRS and YFSETQ. This CDR3 region has 20 residues. V dropped 0 bases and J dropped 0; count of bases not matched to a gene: 10. The CDR3 is CASSLVTGLARSSGANVLTF. The DNA for the CDR3 is TGCGCCAGCAGCTTGGTAACAGGACTAGCGCGTTCCTCTGGGGCCAACGTCCTGACTTTC.

The table lists this clonotype with a few counts. The chain is built from TRBV7-2 and TRBJ2-1; 10 nucleotides agree with TRBD2. This CDR3 region has 14 residues. Per germline, CDR1 SGHTA and CDR2 FQGNSA. Losses at the gene ends were 4 bases for V and 7 bases for J; bases not matched to a gene: 4. For the CDR3, the DNA is TGTGCCAGCAGCTCACTAGCGGGGTGGAATGAGCAGTTCTTC. Encoded protein: CASSSLAGWNEQFF.

V and J are TRBV11-2 and TRBJ2-4, with D possibly called TRBD1 or TRBD2 (5 bases each). Trimming removed 1 base at V and 8 bases at J, with 12 bases between. The CDR3 length is 14 residues. Germline V gene data show CDR1 as SGHAT and CDR2 as FQNNGV. This chain's CDR3 is CASSLVGRTDIQYF. CDR3 DNA: TGTGCCAGCAGCTTAGTGGGACGTACGGACATTCAGTACTTC.

The chain carries TRBV7-9 and TRBJ1-1, with D unclear. Germline CDR1 and CDR2: SEHNR and FQNEAQ (reference sequence). The CDR3 is made up of 13 amino acids. The germline V and J ends were trimmed by 3 bases and 9 bases, with 14 bases remaining between them. CDR3 residues: CASSFDFAEKAFF. DNA of the CDR3: TGTGCCAGCAGCTTTGATTTTGCCGAGAAAGCTTTCTTT.

The CDR3 sequence is CASSLTRGADYGYTF. The CDR3 nucleotides read TGCGCCAGCAGCTTGACTAGGGGAGCGGACTATGGCTACACCTTC. V usage is TRBV5-1 and J usage is TRBJ1-2, with D possibly matching TRBD1 (5 bases). There are 15 residues in the CDR3. Trimming cost V 1 base and J 3 bases, with 13 bases left between them. Germline V lookup: CDR1 SGHRS, CDR2 YFSETQ.

This clonotype was found many times. V usage is TRBV4-1 and J usage is TRBJ1-3; D remains unclear. The ends were cut back, 7 bases at V and 0 bases at J, with 13 bases in the middle. In germline, CDR1 is MGHRA, CDR2 YSYEKL. The length of the CDR3 is 15 residues. CDR3 sequence reads: CASTLEEYSGNTIYF. The DNA of the CDR3 is TGCGCCAGCACACTAGAGGAATACTCTGGAAACACCATATATTTT.

Here the CDR3 DNA reads TGTGCCAGCAGTAGGGACAGGCGGGATACGCAGTATTTT. Translation gives CASSRDRRDTQYF. The rearrangement links TRBV12-3 or TRBV12-4 to TRBJ2-3, with TRBD1 matching over 8 bases. J lost 6 bases, V lost 5 bases, and 4 bases had no gene match. The CDR3 sequence is 13 residues long.

The rearrangement uses TRBV12-3 or TRBV12-4 and TRBJ2-7; 10 bases align to TRBD1. The V and J ends lost 3 bases and 9 bases, in that order; junction bases with no gene match: 5. The CDR3 covers 13 residues. The CDR3 reads CASSLDRGFRQYF. CDR3 DNA sequence: TGTGCCAGCAGTTTGGACAGGGGGTTTCGGCAGTACTTC.

The V and J genes are TRBV10-2 and TRBJ2-3; 8 positions agree with TRBD2. Germline V gene sequence: CDR1 WSHSY, CDR2 SAAADI. The CDR3 totals 15 residues. Trimming removed 3 bases from V and 6 bases from J; junction bases left unmatched: 8. In nucleotides, the CDR3 is TGCGCCAGCAGTGACGGCGGGGGGTTTGCGGATACGCAGTATTTT. Its protein product is CASSDGGGFADTQYF.

This rearrangement joins TRBV11-3 to TRBJ2-2; maybe TRBD2 (5 bases). Germline-derived CDR1 and CDR2 are SGHNT and YENEEA. V was pared by 4 bases and J by 1 base, with 16 bases between. The CDR3 has 17 amino acids. CDR3 amino acids: CASSSFGGQLNTGELFF. Written as DNA, the CDR3 is TGTGCCAGCAGCTCCTTTGGCGGGCAGCTGAACACCGGGGAGCTGTTTTTT.

This clonotype has ten or more counts. The gene calls are TRBV5-4 and TRBJ2-3; 15 bases are shared with TRBD2. Unmatched junction bases numbered 7, after V lost 3 bases and J lost 5 bases. Germline values: CDR1 SGHNT, CDR2 YYREEE (reference sequence). CDR3 length: 17 amino acids. The CDR3, as DNA: TGTGCCAGCAGCTCGGGACTAGCGGGGGGTTGGGGAGATACGCAGTATTTT. Amino acids: CASSSGLAGGWGDTQYF.

The rearrangement joins TRBV28 to TRBJ2-3; the D gene is possibly TRBD2 (6 bases). The CDR3 is 15 residues long. The germline CDR1 and CDR2 sequences are MDHEN and SYDVKM. The V end lost 5 bases, the J end lost 3 bases, and 15 bases lay between the germline ends. The CDR3 region is CASSTQGGGTDTQYF. CDR3 DNA: TGTGCCAGCAGTACCCAGGGTGGGGGGACAGATACGCAGTATTTT.

J is TRBJ2-1 and V is TRBV2, with unresolved D. The germline CDR1 and CDR2 sequences are SNHLY and FYNNEI. V was cut by 11 bases and J by 10 bases, with 9 bases left in between. The CDR3 is made up of 9 amino acids. Here the CDR3 reads CAGREEQFF. The CDR3 region has the DNA TGTGCCGGAAGGGAAGAGCAGTTCTTC. The variable domain in full, completed from reference TRBV2 and TRBJ2-1, reads EPEVTQTPSHQVTQMGQEVILRCVPISNHLYFYWYRQILGQKVEFLVSFYNNEISEKSEIFDDQFSVERPDGSNFTLKIRSTKLEDSAMYFCAGREEQFFGPGTRLTVL.

This clonotype has just a few counts. J is TRBJ1-1 and V is TRBV20-1, with D possibly matching TRBD1 (5 bases). The CDR3 spans 15 residues. Germline CDR1 is DFQATT and CDR2 is SNEGSKA (reference sequence). V lost 3 bases and J 1 base, leaving 15 bases between the germline ends. CDR3 in amino acids: CSARTLGGGNTEAFF. The CDR3 coding sequence is TGCAGTGCTAGGACCTTGGGGGGAGGGAACACTGAAGCTTTCTTT.

The CDR3 DNA sequence: TGTGCCAGCTCATTAACGACAGTTGACTACGAGCAGTACTTC. Its protein product is CASSLTTVDYEQYF. The chain employs TRBV18 and TRBJ2-7, with D tentatively TRBD1 (5 bases). CDR1 and CDR2 from the germline V gene are KGHSH and LQKENI. This CDR3 spans 14 amino acids. The V end lost 5 bases, the J end lost 3 bases, and 14 bases lay between the germline ends.

This chain uses TRBV5-4 with TRBJ2-5; 10 bases line up with TRBD1. This CDR3 has 15 residues. The germline V gene encodes CDR1 SGHNT and CDR2 YYREEE (reference sequence). V gave up 3 bases and J gave up 4 bases; unmatched junction bases: 6. The CDR3 sequence is CASSSATGGRETQYF. In nucleotides, the CDR3 is TGTGCCAGCAGCTCCGCGACAGGGGGCCGAGAGACCCAGTACTTC.

This clonotype was counted at least ten times. The V gene is TRBV5-4, the J gene TRBJ2-3; the match to TRBD2 covers 8 bases. The CDR3 is made up of 15 amino acids. Germline V gene lookup returns CDR1 SGHNT and CDR2 YYREEE (reference sequence). V lost 4 bases, J lost 3 bases, and 7 bases stayed unmatched. The DNA for the CDR3 is TGTGCCAGCAGCCTCGATAGCGGGGAGACAGATACGCAGTATTTT. Translation: CASSLDSGETDTQYF.

The chain combines TRBV7-9 with TRBJ1-2, with 10 bases fitting TRBD1. The CDR3 is made up of 14 amino acids. The V gene end was trimmed by 5 bases and the J gene end by 4 bases; junction bases not matched to a gene: 4. CDR1 is SEHNR and CDR2 is FQNEAQ in the germline V gene (reference sequence). CDR3 DNA: TGTGCCAGCAGCCGGGGACAGGGGCCCTATGGCTACACCTTC. Translating gives CASSRGQGPYGYTF.